A selection of T cell receptor beta chains follows, all from one sample in a study of PD-1 blockade in classical Hodgkin lymphoma. Assay: immunoSEQ multiplex PCR; the TCRdb copy retains only in-frame clones and omits some. This sample has more than 60,000 clones, with more than 75% found just once. The source material was peripheral blood mononuclear cells (PBMCs), sampled at baseline. Receptors were obtained from a human donor with classical Hodgkin lymphoma. Each CDR3 is given with its conserved first and last residue. Each record gives: CDR3 protein, CDR3 DNA, J gene, D gene, clone size, V gene. The D gene is left open where the match is weak. Rows may omit the clone size; those that give it use once, few, many or a size class.

CDR3aa: CASSLGDRADEQFF
CDR3nt: TGTGCCAGCAGCTTAGGGGACAGGGCCGATGAGCAGTTCTTC
j_gene: TRBJ2-1
d_gene: TRBD1
abundance: .
v_gene: TRBV7-6

CDR3aa: CASKSRGTGANVLTF
CDR3nt: TGTGCCAGCAAATCTCGCGGGACTGGGGCCAACGTCCTGACTTTC
j_gene: TRBJ2-6
d_gene: .
abundance: .
v_gene: TRBV6-1

CDR3aa: CASSTILGYEQYF
CDR3nt: TGTGCCAGCAGCACGATTCTAGGCTACGAGCAGTACTTC
j_gene: TRBJ2-7
d_gene: .
abundance: .
v_gene: TRBV28

CDR3aa: CASSVDDRAGTDTQYF
CDR3nt: TGCGCCAGCAGCGTGGACGACAGGGCGGGGACAGATACGCAGTATTTT
j_gene: TRBJ2-3
d_gene: .
abundance: .
v_gene: TRBV5-1

CDR3aa: CAIKGASHEQYF
CDR3nt: TGTGCCATCAAGGGGGCGTCCCACGAGCAGTACTTC
j_gene: TRBJ2-7
d_gene: TRBD1
abundance: .
v_gene: TRBV10-3

CDR3aa: CASSLVGSGAQETQYF
CDR3nt: TGTGCCAGCAGCTTAGTTGGTAGCGGGGCCCAAGAGACCCAGTACTTC
j_gene: TRBJ2-5
d_gene: TRBD2
abundance: .
v_gene: TRBV11-1

CDR3aa: CASSQTGVLEPQHF
CDR3nt: TGCGCCAGCAGCCAAACAGGGGTTTTGGAGCCCCAGCATTTT
j_gene: TRBJ1-5
d_gene: TRBD1
abundance: .
v_gene: TRBV4-1

CDR3aa: CASSQDLRLAGETYEQYF
CDR3nt: TGTGCCAGCAGCCAAGACCTAAGGCTAGCGGGGGAAACCTACGAGCAGTACTTC
j_gene: TRBJ2-7
d_gene: TRBD2
abundance: once
v_gene: TRBV4-2

CDR3aa: CASAKELGNYGYTF
CDR3nt: TGTGCCAGCGCCAAGGAGTTGGGGAACTATGGCTACACCTTC
j_gene: TRBJ1-2
d_gene: .
abundance: .
v_gene: TRBV6-5

CDR3aa: CASSTQGAPYGYTF
CDR3nt: TGTGCCAGCAGCACACAGGGGGCTCCCTATGGCTACACCTTC
j_gene: TRBJ1-2
d_gene: TRBD1
abundance: .
v_gene: TRBV9

CDR3aa: CAWSWKTEAFF
CDR3nt: TGTGCCTGGAGTTGGAAGACTGAAGCTTTCTTT
j_gene: TRBJ1-1
d_gene: .
abundance: few
v_gene: TRBV30

CDR3aa: CASSLGGQETQYF
CDR3nt: TGTGCCAGCAGCTTAGGGGGACAAGAGACCCAGTACTTC
j_gene: TRBJ2-5
d_gene: .
abundance: once
v_gene: TRBV7-9

CDR3aa: CASSERQVYNEQFF
CDR3nt: TGTGCCAGCAGTGAGAGACAGGTGTACAATGAGCAGTTCTTC
j_gene: TRBJ2-1
d_gene: .
abundance: .
v_gene: TRBV6-1

CDR3aa: CASSYGTGGYEQYF
CDR3nt: TGTGCCAGCAGTTACGGGACAGGGGGCTACGAGCAGTACTTC
j_gene: TRBJ2-7
d_gene: TRBD1
abundance: .
v_gene: TRBV6-6

CDR3aa: CASRPEVPLDNEQFF
CDR3nt: TGCGCCAGCAGACCAGAGGTGCCCTTAGACAATGAGCAGTTCTTC
j_gene: TRBJ2-1
d_gene: .
abundance: .
v_gene: TRBV4-1

CDR3aa: CASSESGVRTDGYTF
CDR3nt: TGTGCCAGCAGTGAATCTGGGGTCCGGACGGATGGCTACACCTTC
j_gene: TRBJ1-2
d_gene: .
abundance: .
v_gene: TRBV25-1

CDR3aa: CASSFRLLHEQFF
CDR3nt: TGTGCCAGCAGTTTCCGACTCCTGCATGAGCAGTTCTTC
j_gene: TRBJ2-1
d_gene: .
abundance: few
v_gene: TRBV28

CDR3aa: CASSPPGTGVGDTQYF
CDR3nt: TGTGCCAGCAGTCCCCCCGGGACAGGGGTGGGAGATACGCAGTATTTT
j_gene: TRBJ2-3
d_gene: TRBD1
abundance: .
v_gene: TRBV2

CDR3aa: CASSVGVYETQYF
CDR3nt: TGTGCCAGTAGTGTGGGAGTTTATGAGACCCAGTACTTC
j_gene: TRBJ2-5
d_gene: .
abundance: .
v_gene: TRBV19

CDR3aa: CASSPRDASSYEQYF
CDR3nt: TGTGCCAGCAGCCCGCGGGACGCAAGCTCCTACGAGCAGTACTTC
j_gene: TRBJ2-7
d_gene: .
abundance: .
v_gene: TRBV7-9

CDR3aa: CASSLDPSTLAGGPHGELFF
CDR3nt: TGCGCCAGCAGCTTAGACCCCAGCACCCTAGCGGGAGGGCCTCACGGGGAGCTGTTTTTT
j_gene: TRBJ2-2
d_gene: TRBD2
abundance: .
v_gene: TRBV5-1

CDR3aa: CASSLESLATRGERGNTIYF
CDR3nt: TGTGCCAGCAGCTTGGAGTCCCTCGCCACGCGGGGGGAAAGAGGAAACACCATATATTTT
j_gene: TRBJ1-3
d_gene: .
abundance: .
v_gene: TRBV5-8

CDR3aa: CASSFTPRDNQETQYF
CDR3nt: TGTGCCAGCAGCTTTACACCCCGGGACAACCAAGAGACCCAGTACTTC
j_gene: TRBJ2-5
d_gene: .
abundance: .
v_gene: TRBV7-6

CDR3aa: CASSLLASGGELFF
CDR3nt: TGTGCCAGCAGTTTGCTAGCGTCGGGCGGGGAGCTGTTTTTT
j_gene: TRBJ2-2
d_gene: .
abundance: .
v_gene: TRBV6-5

CDR3aa: CASKSQGRDEKLFF
CDR3nt: TGTGCCAGCAAGTCACAGGGACGGGACGAAAAACTGTTTTTT
j_gene: TRBJ1-4
d_gene: .
abundance: .
v_gene: TRBV27

CDR3aa: CAIRTSGTNQPQHF
CDR3nt: TGTGCCATCCGGACCTCAGGTACCAATCAGCCCCAGCATTTT
j_gene: TRBJ1-5
d_gene: .
abundance: .
v_gene: TRBV6-4

CDR3aa: CASSPFGVRETQYF
CDR3nt: TGTGCCAGCAGCCCTTTTGGGGTTCGGGAGACCCAGTACTTC
j_gene: TRBJ2-5
d_gene: .
abundance: .
v_gene: TRBV7-8

CDR3aa: CASGGSNTDTQYF
CDR3nt: TGTGCCAGCGGCGGCAGCAACACAGATACGCAGTATTTT
j_gene: TRBJ2-3
d_gene: .
abundance: .
v_gene: TRBV11-3

CDR3aa: CASSQPGQGIYEQYF
CDR3nt: TGTGCCAGCAGCCAACCGGGACAGGGGATTTACGAGCAGTACTTC
j_gene: TRBJ2-7
d_gene: TRBD1
abundance: .
v_gene: TRBV5-4

CDR3aa: CASSVRESYEQYF
CDR3nt: TGTGCCAGCAGTGTTAGGGAATCCTACGAGCAGTACTTC
j_gene: TRBJ2-7
d_gene: .
abundance: .
v_gene: TRBV6-1

CDR3aa: CASSPGQDSYEQYF
CDR3nt: TGTGCCAGCAGCCCGGGACAGGACTCCTACGAGCAGTACTTC
j_gene: TRBJ2-7
d_gene: TRBD1
abundance: .
v_gene: TRBV5-6

CDR3aa: CASSATSGRADEQFF
CDR3nt: TGTGCCAGCAGTGCAACTAGCGGGAGGGCCGATGAGCAGTTCTTC
j_gene: TRBJ2-1
d_gene: TRBD2
abundance: .
v_gene: TRBV6-5

CDR3aa: CASSLKTSGGTDTQYF
CDR3nt: TGCGCCAGCAGCCTCAAGACAAGCGGGGGCACAGATACGCAGTATTTT
j_gene: TRBJ2-3
d_gene: TRBD2
abundance: .
v_gene: TRBV5-1